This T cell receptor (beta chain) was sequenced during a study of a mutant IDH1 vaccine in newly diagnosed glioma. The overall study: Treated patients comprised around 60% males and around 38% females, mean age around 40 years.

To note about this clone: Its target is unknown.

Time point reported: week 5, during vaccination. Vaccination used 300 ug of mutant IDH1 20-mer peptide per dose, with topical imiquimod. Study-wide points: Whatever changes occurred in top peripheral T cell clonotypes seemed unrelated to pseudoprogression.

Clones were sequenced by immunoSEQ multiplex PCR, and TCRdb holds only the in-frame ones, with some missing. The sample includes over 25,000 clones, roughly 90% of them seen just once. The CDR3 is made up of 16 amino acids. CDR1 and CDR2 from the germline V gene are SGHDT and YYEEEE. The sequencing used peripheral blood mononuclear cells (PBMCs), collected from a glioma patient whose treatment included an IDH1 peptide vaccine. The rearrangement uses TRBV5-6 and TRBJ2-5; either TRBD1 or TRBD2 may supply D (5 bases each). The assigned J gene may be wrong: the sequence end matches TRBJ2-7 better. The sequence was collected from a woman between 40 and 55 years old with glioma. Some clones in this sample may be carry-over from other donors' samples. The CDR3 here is CASSLDRQGVPYEQYF. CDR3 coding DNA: TGTGCCAGCAGCTTGGATCGTCAGGGAGTCCCCTACGAGCAGTACTTC.